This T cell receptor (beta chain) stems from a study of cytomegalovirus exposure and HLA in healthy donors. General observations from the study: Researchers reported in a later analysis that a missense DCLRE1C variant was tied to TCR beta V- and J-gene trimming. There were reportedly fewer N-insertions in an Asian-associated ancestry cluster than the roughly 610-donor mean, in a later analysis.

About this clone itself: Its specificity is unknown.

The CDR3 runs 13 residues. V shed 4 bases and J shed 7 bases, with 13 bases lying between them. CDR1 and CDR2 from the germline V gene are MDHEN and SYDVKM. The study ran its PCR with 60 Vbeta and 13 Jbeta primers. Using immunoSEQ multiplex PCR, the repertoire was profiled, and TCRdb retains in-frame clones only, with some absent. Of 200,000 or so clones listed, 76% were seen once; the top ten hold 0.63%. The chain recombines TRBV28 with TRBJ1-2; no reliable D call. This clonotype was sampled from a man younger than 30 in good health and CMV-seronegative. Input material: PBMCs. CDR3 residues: CASSYLREGGYTF. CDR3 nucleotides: TGTGCCAGCAGTTATTTGAGGGAGGGTGGCTACACCTTC.